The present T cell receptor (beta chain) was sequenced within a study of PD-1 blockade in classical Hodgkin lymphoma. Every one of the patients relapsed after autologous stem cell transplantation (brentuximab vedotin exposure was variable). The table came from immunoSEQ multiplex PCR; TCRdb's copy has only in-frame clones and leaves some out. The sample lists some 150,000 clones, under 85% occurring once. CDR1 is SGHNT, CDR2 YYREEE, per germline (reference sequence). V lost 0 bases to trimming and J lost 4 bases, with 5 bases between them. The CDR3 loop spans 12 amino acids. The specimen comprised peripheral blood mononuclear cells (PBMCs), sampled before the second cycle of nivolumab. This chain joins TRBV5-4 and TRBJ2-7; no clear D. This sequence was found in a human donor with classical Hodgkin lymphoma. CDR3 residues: CASSLDHYEQYF. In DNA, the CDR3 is TGTGCCAGCAGCTTGGATCATTACGAGCAGTACTTC.